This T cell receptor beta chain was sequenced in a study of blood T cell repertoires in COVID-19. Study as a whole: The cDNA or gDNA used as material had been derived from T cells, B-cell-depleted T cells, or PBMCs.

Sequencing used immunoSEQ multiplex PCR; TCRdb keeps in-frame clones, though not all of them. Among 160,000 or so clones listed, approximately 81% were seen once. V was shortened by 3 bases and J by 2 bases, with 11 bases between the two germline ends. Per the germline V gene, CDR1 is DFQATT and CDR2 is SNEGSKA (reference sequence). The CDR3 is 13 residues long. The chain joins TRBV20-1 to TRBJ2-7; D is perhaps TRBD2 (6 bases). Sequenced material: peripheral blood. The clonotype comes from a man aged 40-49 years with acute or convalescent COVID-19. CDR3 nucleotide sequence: TGCAGTGCTAGTGTTAGCGGTACCTACGAGCAGTACTTC. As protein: CSASVSGTYEQYF.